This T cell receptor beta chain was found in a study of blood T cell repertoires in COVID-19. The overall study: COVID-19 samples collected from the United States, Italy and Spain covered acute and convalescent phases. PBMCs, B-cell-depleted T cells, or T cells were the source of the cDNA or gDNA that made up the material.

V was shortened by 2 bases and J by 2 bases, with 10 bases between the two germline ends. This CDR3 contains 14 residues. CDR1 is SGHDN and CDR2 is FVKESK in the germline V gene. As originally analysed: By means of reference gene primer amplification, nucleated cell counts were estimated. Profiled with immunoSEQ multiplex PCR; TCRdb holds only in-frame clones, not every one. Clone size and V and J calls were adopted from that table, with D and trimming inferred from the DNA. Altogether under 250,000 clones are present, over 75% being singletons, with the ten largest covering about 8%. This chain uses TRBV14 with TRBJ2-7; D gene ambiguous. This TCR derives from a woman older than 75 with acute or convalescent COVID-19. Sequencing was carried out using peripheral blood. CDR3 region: CASSQLLSAYEQYF. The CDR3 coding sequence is TGTGCCAGCAGCCAACTCCTCTCGGCCTACGAGCAGTACTTC. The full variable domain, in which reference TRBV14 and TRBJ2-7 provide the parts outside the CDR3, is EAGVTQFPSHSVIEKGQTVTLRCDPISGHDNLYWYRRVMGKEIKFLLHFVKESKQDESGMPNNRFLAERTGGTYSTLKVQPAELEDSGVYFCASSQLLSAYEQYFGPGTRLTVT.